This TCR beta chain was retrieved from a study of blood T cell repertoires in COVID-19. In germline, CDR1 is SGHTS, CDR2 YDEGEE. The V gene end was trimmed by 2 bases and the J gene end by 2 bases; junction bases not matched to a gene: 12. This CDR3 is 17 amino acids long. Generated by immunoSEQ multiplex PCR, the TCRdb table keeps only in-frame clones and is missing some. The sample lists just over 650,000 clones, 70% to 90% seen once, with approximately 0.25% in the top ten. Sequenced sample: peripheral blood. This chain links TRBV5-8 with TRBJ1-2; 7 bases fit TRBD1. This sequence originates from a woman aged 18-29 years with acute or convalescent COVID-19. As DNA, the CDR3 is TGTGCCAGCAGCTTCGATCAGGGCAGGGGGAGAAACTATGGCTACACCTTC. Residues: CASSFDQGRGRNYGYTF.